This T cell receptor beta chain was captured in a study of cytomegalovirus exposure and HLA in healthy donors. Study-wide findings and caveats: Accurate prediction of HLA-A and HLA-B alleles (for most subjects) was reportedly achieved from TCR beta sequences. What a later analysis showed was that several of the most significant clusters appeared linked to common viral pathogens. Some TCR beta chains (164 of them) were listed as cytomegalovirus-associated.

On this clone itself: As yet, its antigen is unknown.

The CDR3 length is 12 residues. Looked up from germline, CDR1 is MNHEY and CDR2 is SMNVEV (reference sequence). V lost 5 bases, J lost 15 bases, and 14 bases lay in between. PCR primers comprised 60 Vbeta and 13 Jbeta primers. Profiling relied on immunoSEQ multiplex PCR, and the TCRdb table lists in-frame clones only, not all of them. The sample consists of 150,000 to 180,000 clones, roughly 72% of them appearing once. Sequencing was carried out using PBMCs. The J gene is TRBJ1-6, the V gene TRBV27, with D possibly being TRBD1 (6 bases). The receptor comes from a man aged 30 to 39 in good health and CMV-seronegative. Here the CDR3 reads CASSAATGLLHF. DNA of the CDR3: TGTGCCAGCAGTGCTGCGACAGGTCTCCTCCACTTT.